A selection of T cell receptor beta chains follows, all from one sample in a study of blood T cell repertoires in COVID-19. Sequenced by immunoSEQ multiplex PCR; TCRdb stores in-frame clones only, minus some. Of about 150,000 clones listed, about 80% are singletons. The sequenced sample consisted of PBMCs or T cells enriched from blood (not recorded which). All receptors come from a man aged 50 to 59 who had recovered from COVID-19. Both conserved end residues are part of each CDR3. Each record gives: D gene, J gene, clone size, V gene, CDR3 protein, CDR3 DNA. A D gene is named only where the DNA matches it firmly. Clone size appears in some rows only: once, few, many, or a class for an expanded clone.

>TRBD1|TRBJ1-6|.|TRBV3-1/TRBV3-2
CASSQRSHRGWNSPLHF
TGTGCCAGCAGCCAAAGATCCCACAGGGGGTGGAATTCACCCCTCCACTTT
>.|TRBJ1-2|.|TRBV29-1
CSVEDRDKDNYGYTF
TGCAGCGTTGAAGACCGGGACAAAGATAACTATGGCTACACCTTC
>.|TRBJ1-1|.|TRBV11-2
CASSAPGTPYGINTEAFF
TGTGCCAGCAGCGCGCCCGGGACACCGTATGGGATTAACACTGAAGCTTTCTTT
>.|TRBJ2-2|.|TRBV4-2
CASSPKRAGRKLNTGELFF
TGTGCCAGCAGCCCAAAAAGGGCAGGGAGGAAGTTGAACACCGGGGAGCTGTTTTTT
>.|TRBJ2-7|.|TRBV7-9
CASSLTDEQYF
TGTGCCAGCAGCCTAACCGACGAGCAGTACTTC
>.|TRBJ1-5|.|TRBV14
CASSQEVCRTNQPQHF
TGTGCCAGCAGCCAAGAGGTGTGCAGAACAAATCAGCCCCAGCATTTT
>TRBD1|TRBJ2-7|.|TRBV2
CASSPGTGTYEQYF
TGTGCCAGCAGTCCCGGGACAGGAACCTACGAGCAGTACTTC
>.|TRBJ1-5|once|TRBV4-2
CASSRAGDQPQHF
TGTGCCAGCAGCCGTGCCGGGGATCAGCCCCAGCATTTT
>TRBD1|TRBJ1-2|few|TRBV6-5
CASSPTGDYGYTF
TGTGCCAGCAGCCCGACAGGGGACTATGGCTACACCTTC
>.|TRBJ1-5|.|TRBV7-2
CASSGHLNQPQHF
TGTGCCAGCAGCGGACACCTGAATCAGCCCCAGCATTTT
>.|TRBJ2-7|once|TRBV27
CASSPSVGTHIYEQYF
TGTGCCAGCAGTCCTTCCGTCGGGACACACATCTACGAGCAGTACTTC
>TRBD1|TRBJ2-7|.|TRBV19
CASSTATGGGWEQYF
TGTGCCAGTAGTACCGCCACAGGGGGAGGTTGGGAGCAGTACTTC
>.|TRBJ1-1|.|TRBV7-2
CASSLEGGRMNTEAFF
TGTGCCAGCAGCTTAGAAGGTGGCAGGATGAACACTGAAGCTTTCTTT
>.|TRBJ2-2|few|TRBV6-2/TRBV6-3
CASSSTGEAGELFF
TGTGCCAGCAGTTCTACAGGGGAGGCCGGGGAGCTGTTTTTT
>.|TRBJ1-3|.|TRBV19
CASSILEVSGNTIYF
TGTGCCAGTAGTATACTCGAGGTCTCTGGAAACACCATATATTTT
>.|TRBJ2-4|.|TRBV27
CASSPRATKNIQYF
TGTGCCAGCAGTCCCAGGGCTACCAAAAACATTCAGTACTTC
>.|TRBJ1-5|.|TRBV6-5
CASSIDRIQPQHF
TGTGCCAGCAGCATCGACAGGATCCAGCCCCAGCATTTT
>TRBD2|TRBJ2-7|many|TRBV7-9
CAAGDGSYEQYF
TGTGCCGCGGGGGATGGGTCCTACGAGCAGTACTTC
>.|TRBJ1-4|.|TRBV5-4
CASSLADKFNEKLFF
TGTGCCAGCAGCTTGGCGGACAAGTTTAATGAAAAACTGTTTTTT
>TRBD1|TRBJ2-3|.|TRBV5-1
CASSSTNRGRSTDTQYF
TGCGCCAGCAGCTCAACCAACAGGGGGCGCAGCACAGATACGCAGTATTTT
>.|TRBJ1-1|.|TRBV19
CASSNGRGVGIVAFF
TGTGCCAGTAGTAACGGCAGGGGCGTCGGGATCGTGGCTTTCTTT
>TRBD2|TRBJ2-7|.|TRBV7-2
CASSLASGGYGYEQYF
TGTGCCAGCAGCTTAGCGAGCGGGGGCTACGGCTACGAGCAGTACTTC
>TRBD2|TRBJ2-5|.|TRBV11-2
CASSLVGVAGGGETQYF
TGTGCCAGCAGCTTAGTAGGAGTAGCGGGGGGTGGTGAGACCCAGTACTTC
>TRBD1|TRBJ1-1|.|TRBV7-9
CASREGQGATEAFF
TGTGCCAGCAGGGAGGGACAGGGGGCGACTGAAGCTTTCTTT
>.|TRBJ2-1|.|TRBV7-7
CASSFDQGDKQFF
TGTGCTAGCAGCTTTGACCAAGGGGACAAGCAGTTCTTC
>TRBD1|TRBJ2-2|.|TRBV5-4
CASSIYRGVDTGELFF
TGTGCCAGCAGCATCTACAGGGGGGTCGACACCGGGGAGCTGTTTTTT
>.|TRBJ1-1|.|TRBV18
CASSHQDRNTEAFF
TGTGCCAGCTCACACCAAGACAGAAACACTGAAGCTTTCTTT
>.|TRBJ2-5|.|TRBV7-3
CASSPKAGVRQETQYF
TGTGCCAGCAGCCCCAAGGCAGGGGTGCGACAAGAGACCCAGTACTTC
>.|TRBJ1-3|once|TRBV9
CASSVARGNSGNTIYF
TGTGCCAGCAGCGTAGCTCGGGGGAACTCTGGAAACACCATATATTTT
>TRBD2|TRBJ2-5|.|TRBV5-5
CASSSLAGHQETQYF
TGTGCCAGCAGCTCTCTAGCGGGGCACCAAGAGACCCAGTACTTC
>.|TRBJ1-1|once|TRBV19
CASSIERLNTEAFF
TGTGCCAGTAGTATTGAACGGTTAAACACTGAAGCTTTCTTT
>TRBD1|TRBJ2-3|.|TRBV5-1
CASSWDRPTDTQYF
TGCGCCAGCAGCTGGGACAGACCCACAGATACGCAGTATTTT
>.|TRBJ1-6|.|TRBV6-5
CASSYGQGNNSPLHF
TGTGCCAGCAGTTACGGGCAGGGTAATAATTCACCCCTCCACTTT
>.|TRBJ1-3|.|TRBV19
CASSTRTRMTGFMSGNTIYF
TGTGCCAGTAGTACCAGGACTCGTATGACAGGTTTTATGTCTGGAAACACCATATATTTT
>.|TRBJ1-5|.|TRBV19
CASSIWRQGHQPQHF
TGTGCCAGTAGTATTTGGCGGCAGGGCCATCAGCCCCAGCATTTT
>.|TRBJ2-3|.|TRBV4-2
CASSQDRRGTDTQYF
TGTGCCAGCAGCCAAGATCGGAGGGGCACAGATACGCAGTATTTT
>TRBD1|TRBJ1-1|few|TRBV7-2
CASRGQGSTEAFF
TGTGCCAGCCGAGGACAGGGGAGCACTGAAGCTTTCTTT
>.|TRBJ1-5|.|TRBV6-2/TRBV6-3
CASSYSVTDGGYSNQPQHF
TGTGCCAGCAGTTACTCTGTGACAGACGGGGGATATAGCAATCAGCCCCAGCATTTT
>.|TRBJ2-7|once|TRBV5-1
CASRGSRSYEQYF
TGCGCCAGCAGGGGCAGCAGATCCTACGAGCAGTACTTC
>.|TRBJ2-3|.|TRBV18
CASSPTERTDTQYF
TGTGCCAGCTCACCGACAGAACGCACAGATACGCAGTATTTT
>.|TRBJ1-1|.|TRBV2
CASSEASGTEAFF
TGTGCCAGCAGTGAAGCATCGGGGACTGAAGCTTTCTTT
>TRBD2|TRBJ2-3|few|TRBV4-3
CASSQDLRASGGDTQYF
TGCGCCAGCAGCCAAGACCTTAGGGCTAGCGGGGGAGATACGCAGTATTTT
>.|TRBJ1-1|once|TRBV11-3
CASSLDIWNTEAFF
TGTGCCAGCAGCTTAGATATCTGGAACACTGAAGCTTTCTTT
>TRBD2|TRBJ2-7|.|TRBV9
CASSVGVGGGALEQYF
TGTGCCAGCAGCGTAGGGGTTGGCGGGGGGGCCCTCGAGCAGTACTTC
>TRBD1|TRBJ1-2|.|TRBV5-8
CASSTPLSGDREEYGYTF
TGTGCCAGCAGCACACCTCTAAGTGGGGACAGGGAGGAGTATGGCTACACCTTC
>.|TRBJ2-7|.|TRBV7-9
CASSPVRAKEQYF
TGTGCCAGCAGCCCCGTCAGGGCGAAAGAGCAGTACTTC
>TRBD1|TRBJ2-5|.|TRBV7-9
CASSLVGTGGETQYF
TGTGCCAGCAGCTTAGTAGGGACAGGGGGAGAGACCCAGTACTTC
>TRBD1|TRBJ2-1|.|TRBV5-6
CASSIEWDRNNEQFF
TGTGCCAGCAGCATCGAGTGGGACAGGAACAATGAGCAGTTCTTC
>TRBD1|TRBJ2-7|once|TRBV27
CASTGQAKPYEQYF
TGTGCCAGTACTGGACAGGCGAAACCCTACGAGCAGTACTTC
>TRBD1|TRBJ1-5|.|TRBV18
CASSPSGGLQPQHF
TGTGCCAGCTCACCCTCAGGGGGCTTACAGCCCCAGCATTTT